This TCR beta chain was captured by sequencing in a study of cytomegalovirus exposure and HLA in healthy donors. Turning to the study itself: Among the 398 genotyped donors, 65% to 90% were placed in the Caucasian-associated ancestry cluster.

Findings of the study overall: Trimming of TCR beta V- and J-genes showed a link, identified in a later analysis, to a missense DCLRE1C variant. It was reportedly the case that the classifier diagnosed cytomegalovirus status with high specificity and sensitivity.

The trim removed 5 bases at V and 8 bases at J, leaving 7 bases unmatched. The CDR3 covers 15 residues. CDR1 and CDR2 (germline): SGHRS, YFSETQ. Note on this clone: Its antigen is currently unknown.

Primers for the PCR totalled 60 Vbeta and 13 Jbeta. The data were produced by immunoSEQ multiplex PCR, yet TCRdb's version contains in-frame clones alone and is incomplete. In the table there are about 120,000 clones, roughly 69% of which are singletons. Sequenced: PBMCs. The J gene is TRBJ2-1, the V gene TRBV5-1; 13 nucleotides agree with TRBD2. The receptor comes from a human donor in good health. CDR3: CASRRGLAGVDEQFF. The CDR3 DNA sequence: TGCGCCAGCAGACGAGGACTAGCGGGGGTCGATGAGCAGTTCTTC.